The 23 T cell receptor beta chains below all came from one sample that was sequenced in a study of blood T cell repertoires in COVID-19. TCRdb's copy holds only in-frame clones and misses some; the assay was immunoSEQ multiplex PCR. The sample has fewer than 250,000 clones, 82% seen once. Sequencing input: peripheral blood. The receptors were gathered from a woman aged 60 to 75 with COVID-19, enrolled during active disease.

CDR3 loop: CASSKQTASGGATGELFF. CDR3 nucleotides: TGTGCCAGCAGCAAACAAACGGCTAGCGGGGGGGCCACCGGGGAGCTGTTTTTT. The rearrangement links TRBV21-1 to TRBJ2-2; TRBD2 was called by the table and not checked on the DNA. TRBV21-1 is labeled a pseudogene. CDR3 length: 18 residues.

The chain carries TRBV2 and TRBJ2-3; D call uncertain. The CDR3 runs to 14 residues. V lost 7 bases, J lost 2 bases, and 13 bases lay in between. Germline CDR1 is SNHLY and CDR2 is FYNNEI. The DNA of the CDR3 is TGTGCCAGCACCGGGTGGTTGTCCACAGATACGCAGTATTTT. Translating gives CASTGWLSTDTQYF.

V and J are TRBV15 and TRBJ2-3; 10 bases align to TRBD2. With 0 bases clipped from V and 11 bases from J, the junction kept 2 bases outside the gene matches. Germline CDR1 reads LNHNV; CDR2 reads YYDKDF (reference sequence). The CDR3 loop spans 13 amino acids. The CDR3 coding sequence is TGTGCCACCAGCAGAGACGGACTAGCGGAGCAGTATTTT. This translates into CATSRDGLAEQYF. Full variable domain (missing parts from reference TRBV15 and TRBJ2-3): DAMVIQNPRYQVTQFGKPVTLSCSQTLNHNVMYWYQQKSSQAPKLLFHYYDKDFNNEADTPDNFQSRRPNTSFCFLDIRSPGLGDTAMYLCATSRDGLAEQYFGPGTRLTVL.

The gene calls are TRBV5-4 and TRBJ2-5, with 9 positions matching TRBD2. This CDR3 has 14 amino acids. Germline CDR1 is SGHNT and CDR2 is YYREEE (reference sequence). V was pared by 4 bases and J by 5 bases, with 6 bases of the junction left unmatched. The CDR3 is CASSVSGRGETQYF. In DNA, the CDR3 is TGTGCCAGCAGCGTTAGCGGGAGAGGGGAGACCCAGTACTTC.

The rearrangement joins TRBV7-8 to TRBJ1-5; D ambiguous. This CDR3 comprises 15 residues. Germline CDR1 SGHVS, CDR2 FQNEAQ. Trimming pared 5 bases from V and 3 bases from J, leaving 14 bases between. CDR3 sequence reads: CASSRRAQTNQPQHF. CDR3 bases: TGTGCCAGCAGCCGCCGAGCTCAAACCAATCAGCCCCAGCATTTT.

The V call is TRBV5-1, the J call TRBJ2-3; D is ambiguous. V was clipped by 3 bases and J by 1 base, with 15 bases between them. The CDR3 spans 16 residues. Germline CDR1 reads SGHRS; CDR2 reads YFSETQ. The CDR3 DNA reads as TGCGCCAGCAGCTCCGAAGCTAGGTCGGGCACAGATACGCAGTATTTT. Protein: CASSSEARSGTDTQYF.

This CDR3 is CASSPQARVLYNEQFF. The CDR3 coding sequence is TGTGCCAGCAGCCCCCAAGCGCGCGTTCTTTACAATGAGCAGTTCTTC. The V gene is TRBV7-3, the J gene TRBJ2-1; the D is unclear. CDR1 and CDR2 from the germline V gene are SGHTA and FQGTGA. Trimming pared 5 bases from V and 4 bases from J, leaving 18 bases between. This CDR3 spans 16 amino acids.

V and J are TRBV18 and TRBJ2-3, with 10 positions matching TRBD2. This CDR3 contains 17 residues. CDR1 is KGHSH and CDR2 is LQKENI in the germline V gene. The junction had 19 bases not matched to a gene; V was cut back by 6 bases and J by 10 bases. The CDR3 reads CASSQLVIAGGHVSQYF. CDR3 nucleotides: TGTGCCAGCTCCCAACTGGTGATAGCGGGGGGCCACGTATCGCAGTATTTT.

The chain couples TRBV30 to TRBJ2-1; 11 bases line up with TRBD2. CDR3 length equals 15 residues. Per the germline V gene, CDR1 is GTSNPN and CDR2 is SVGIG (reference sequence). V lost 2 bases, J lost 6 bases, and 6 bases stayed unmatched. CDR3 amino acids: CAWSRVGTSGNEQFF. CDR3 DNA: TGTGCCTGGAGTAGGGTCGGGACTAGCGGCAATGAGCAGTTCTTC.

The chain employs TRBV19 and TRBJ1-5, with D possibly being TRBD1 (5 bases). Germline V gene sequence: CDR1 LNHDA, CDR2 SQIVND (reference sequence). The ends were cut back, 5 bases at V and 5 bases at J, with 19 bases in the middle. CDR3 length: 16 residues. The DNA for the CDR3 is TGTGCCAGTAGTCCCAATGTGGGGGGATTTGATCAGCCCCAGCATTTT. Translated: CASSPNVGGFDQPQHF.

The chain employs TRBV28 and TRBJ1-1, with D possibly TRBD1 on 5 matching bases. The CDR3 runs 18 residues. CDR1 and CDR2 from the germline V gene are MDHEN and SYDVKM. V was trimmed by 2 bases and J by 0 bases, leaving 19 bases between them. CDR3 nucleotide sequence: TGTGCCAGCAGTTTAAGGGCCGGGGGTCCTACTATGAACACTGAAGCTTTCTTT. Its protein product is CASSLRAGGPTMNTEAFF. Complete variable domain (other parts from reference TRBV28 and TRBJ1-1): DVKVTQSSRYLVKRTGEKVFLECVQDMDHENMFWYRQDPGLGLRLIYFSYDVKMKEKGDIPEGYSVSREKKERFSLILESASTNQTSMYLCASSLRAGGPTMNTEAFFGQGTRLTVV.

V and J are TRBV6-2 or TRBV6-3 and TRBJ1-1, with D unclear. The CDR3 length is 13 residues. Germline V gene lookup returns CDR1 MNHEY and CDR2 SVGEGT. Trimming took 0 bases from V and 11 from J, leaving 13 bases between them. The CDR3 reads CASSYSSDPRAFF. As DNA, the CDR3 is TGTGCCAGCAGTTACTCGTCTGACCCTAGGGCTTTCTTT.

V and J are TRBV19 and TRBJ1-2; 9 nucleotides match TRBD1. V was clipped by 5 bases and J by 2 bases; unmatched bases: 15. From germline, CDR1 is LNHDA and CDR2 SQIVND (reference sequence). The CDR3 covers 18 residues. The CDR3 nucleotides are TGTGCCAGTAGTGCCCGTCCCGGGACAGGGAAGGAAAACTATGGCTACACCTTC. Amino acid sequence: CASSARPGTGKENYGYTF.

The chain employs TRBV7-3 and TRBJ2-1; D uncertain. Germline lookup yields CDR1 SGHTA and CDR2 FQGTGA. The CDR3 loop spans 14 amino acids. V was clipped by 6 bases and J by 0 bases, with 9 bases between them. CDR3 protein: CASSIGSSYNEQFF. CDR3 nucleotide sequence: TGTGCCAGCAGTATCGGTTCCTCCTACAATGAGCAGTTCTTC.

The V call is TRBV25-1, the J call TRBJ1-2; TRBD1 aligns across 8 bases. Trimming removed 6 bases from V and 4 bases from J; junction bases left unmatched: 7. The germline CDR1 and CDR2 sequences are MGHDK and SYGVNS. This CDR3 comprises 14 residues. CDR3 bases: TGTGCCAGCAGGTCGACAGGGGAACGCTATGGCTACACCTTC. Amino acid sequence: CASRSTGERYGYTF.

The chain carries TRBV5-5 and TRBJ2-2; TRBD1 matches at 10 bases. CDR1 and CDR2 (germline): SGHKS, YYEKEE (reference sequence). The CDR3 runs to 15 residues. V lost 4 bases to trimming and J lost 7 bases; unmatched junction nucleotides: 7. Here the CDR3 DNA reads TGTGCCAGCAGCCGAGAGGGACAGGGGTTCGGGGAGCTGTTTTTT. Amino acids: CASSREGQGFGELFF.

This chain uses TRBV19 with TRBJ2-3, with 11 nucleotides matching TRBD2. CDR1 is LNHDA, CDR2 SQIVND, per germline (reference sequence). This CDR3 spans 16 amino acids. J gave up 2 bases and V 5 bases, and 6 bases lay outside the gene matches. The CDR3 sequence is CASSSLAGASTDTQYF. The DNA of the CDR3 is TGTGCCAGTAGTTCACTAGCGGGGGCTTCCACAGATACGCAGTATTTT.

The rearrangement links TRBV7-2 to TRBJ1-1, with TRBD1 matching over 7 bases. The CDR3 length is 14 residues. CDR1 is SGHTA and CDR2 is FQGNSA in the germline V gene. Trimming removed 8 bases from V and 1 base from J; junction bases left unmatched: 7. CDR3 nucleotide sequence: TGTGCCAGCGTCTTAGGGGGCACGAACACTGAAGCTTTCTTT. Protein sequence: CASVLGGTNTEAFF.

The V and J genes are TRBV20-1 and TRBJ1-6, with unresolved D. The germline CDR1 and CDR2 sequences are DFQATT and SNEGSKA (reference sequence). This CDR3 is 15 amino acids long. V dropped 3 bases and J dropped 1 base, with 10 bases sitting between them. CDR3 nucleotides: TGCAGTGCTAGTGTAGGGAGGTCCTATAATTCACCCCTCCACTTT. This codes for CSASVGRSYNSPLHF.

The gene calls are TRBV19 and TRBJ1-5, with a possible D match to TRBD1 (5 bases). CDR1 and CDR2 from the germline V gene are LNHDA and SQIVND (reference sequence). V shed 7 bases and J shed 1 base, with 17 bases lying between them. The CDR3 contains 16 residues. The CDR3: CASTPPGVGSNQPQHF. DNA for the CDR3: TGTGCCAGTACCCCTCCGGGGGTCGGGAGCAATCAGCCCCAGCATTTT. The variable domain in full, with the rest retrieved from reference TRBV19 and TRBJ1-5, is DGGITQSPKYLFRKEGQNVTLSCEQNLNHDAMYWYRQDPGQGLRLIYYSQIVNDFQKGDIAEGYSVSREKKESFPLTVTSAQKNPTAFYLCASTPPGVGSNQPQHFGDGTRLSIL.

The V gene is TRBV9, the J gene TRBJ2-2; D not resolved. The V gene lost 0 bases and the J gene lost 6 bases, with 9 bases spanning the gap. This CDR3 region has 14 residues. CDR1 SGDLS and CDR2 YYNGEE come from the germline V gene. The CDR3 DNA reads TGTGCCAGCAGCGTAGCAGGTTTGGCCGGGGAGCTGTTTTTT. This sequence encodes CASSVAGLAGELFF.

The gene calls are TRBV7-3 and TRBJ2-1; no definite D call. V lost 5 bases to trimming and J lost 8 bases, with 16 bases between them. There are 14 residues in the CDR3. Germline V gives CDR1 SGHTA, CDR2 FQGTGA. CDR3 amino acids: CASSLSWLSDEQFF. In nucleotides, the CDR3 is TGTGCCAGCAGCCTGTCATGGCTTTCTGATGAGCAGTTCTTC.

A single count supports this clone. This chain connects TRBV5-1 to TRBJ1-6; TRBD1 aligns across 7 bases. The V gene end was trimmed by 3 bases and the J gene end by 8 bases; junction bases not matched to a gene: 11. This CDR3 spans 16 amino acids. Germline values: CDR1 SGHRS, CDR2 YFSETQ. The DNA for the CDR3 is TGCGCCAGCAGCTGGGACAGTGATGTAAGGGATTCACCCCTCCACTTT. Its protein is CASSWDSDVRDSPLHF.